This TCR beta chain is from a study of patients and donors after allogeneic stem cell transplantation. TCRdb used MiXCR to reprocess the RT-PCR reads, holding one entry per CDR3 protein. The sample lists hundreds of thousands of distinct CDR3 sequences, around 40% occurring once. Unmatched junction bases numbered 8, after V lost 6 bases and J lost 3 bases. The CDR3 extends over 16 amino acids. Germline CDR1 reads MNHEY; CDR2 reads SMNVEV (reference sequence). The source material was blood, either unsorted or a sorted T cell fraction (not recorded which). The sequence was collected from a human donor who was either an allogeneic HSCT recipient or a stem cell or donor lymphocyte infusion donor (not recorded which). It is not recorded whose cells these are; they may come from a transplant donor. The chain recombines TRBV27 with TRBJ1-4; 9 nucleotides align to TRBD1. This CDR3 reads CASSSGQGSANEKLFF. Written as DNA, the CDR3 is TGTGCCAGCAGCTCCGGACAGGGGTCGGCTAATGAAAAACTGTTTTTT.